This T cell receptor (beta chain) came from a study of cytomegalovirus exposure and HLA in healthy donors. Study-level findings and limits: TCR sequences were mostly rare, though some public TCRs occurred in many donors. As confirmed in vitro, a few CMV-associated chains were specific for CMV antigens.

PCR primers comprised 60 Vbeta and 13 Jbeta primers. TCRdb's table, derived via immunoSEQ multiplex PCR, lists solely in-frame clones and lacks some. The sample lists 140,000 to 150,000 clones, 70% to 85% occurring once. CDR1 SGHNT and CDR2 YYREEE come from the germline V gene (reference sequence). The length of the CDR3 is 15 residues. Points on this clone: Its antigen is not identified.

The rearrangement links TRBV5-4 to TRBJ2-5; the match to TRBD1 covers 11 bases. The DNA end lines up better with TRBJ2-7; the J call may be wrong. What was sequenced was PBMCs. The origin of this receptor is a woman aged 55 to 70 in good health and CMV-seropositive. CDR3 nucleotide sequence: TGTGCCAGCAGCTTGGCAGGACAGGGGGCTTACGAGCAGTACTTC. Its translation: CASSLAGQGAYEQYF.